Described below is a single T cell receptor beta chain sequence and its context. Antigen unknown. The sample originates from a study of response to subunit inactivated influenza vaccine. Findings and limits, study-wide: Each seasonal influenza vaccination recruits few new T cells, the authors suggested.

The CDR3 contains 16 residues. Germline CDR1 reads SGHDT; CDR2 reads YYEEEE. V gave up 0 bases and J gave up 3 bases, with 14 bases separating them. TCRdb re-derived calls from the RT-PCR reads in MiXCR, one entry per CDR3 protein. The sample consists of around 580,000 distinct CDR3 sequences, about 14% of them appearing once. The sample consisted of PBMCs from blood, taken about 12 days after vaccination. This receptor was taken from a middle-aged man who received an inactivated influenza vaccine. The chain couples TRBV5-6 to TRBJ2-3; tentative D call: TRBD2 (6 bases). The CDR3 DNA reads TGTGCCAGCAGCTTGGCAGGGTCGGGAGCGACAGATACGCAGTATTTT. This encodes CASSLAGSGATDTQYF.